A selection of T cell receptor beta chains follows, all from one sample in a study of Graves' ophthalmopathy and Graves' hyperthyroidism. TCRdb re-analysed the multiplex PCR reads in MiXCR, keeping a single row per CDR3 protein. The sample has a few hundred thousand distinct CDR3 sequences, about 35% seen once. Specimen: peripheral blood or thyroid tissue (not recorded which). The receptor set was obtained from an adult man with Graves' hyperthyroidism. CDR3s include the opening cysteine and the closing phenylalanine or tryptophan. A D gene is named only where the DNA matches it firmly. Clone size appears in some rows only: once, few, many, or a class for an expanded clone.

>TRBJ2-2|TRBV7-8|many|TRBD2
TGTGCCAGCAGCTTAACCGGGGGGGGGAACACCGGGGAGCTGTTTTTT
CASSLTGGGNTGELFF
>TRBJ2-2|TRBV29-1|many|TRBD2
TGCAGCGTTGACCCGTGGCTAGCGGGAGGGCCAAACACCGGGGAGCTGTTTTTT
CSVDPWLAGGPNTGELFF
>TRBJ2-7|TRBV5-6|-|TRBD2
TGTGCCAGCAGAAGAGAGCCGGGGGGGTCCTACGAGCAGTACTTC
CASRREPGGSYEQYF
>TRBJ1-1|TRBV13|many|-
TGTGCCAGCAGCATAGAAGGCCGGGGCAGGAACACTGAAGCTTTCTTT
CASSIEGRGRNTEAFF
>TRBJ2-7|TRBV5-6|-|-
TGTGCCAGCAGCCCTGAGGACCTTTACATATCCTACGAGCAGTACTTC
CASSPEDLYISYEQYF
>TRBJ2-1|TRBV29-1|-|-
TGCAGCGTTGTGTATAGCGGTTACAATGAGCAGTTCTTC
CSVVYSGYNEQFF
>TRBJ2-5|TRBV29-1|many|-
TGCAGCGTTGAAGATCATAGCCGGGGAGAATCGTTCCAAGAGACCCAGTACTTC
CSVEDHSRGESFQETQYF
>TRBJ1-2|TRBV10-3|-|TRBD1
TGTGCCATCAGTGAGGGGGACAGGGTGCGTTCCTATGGCTACACCTTC
CAISEGDRVRSYGYTF
>TRBJ2-7|TRBV12-3/TRBV12-4|-|TRBD1
TGTGCCAGCAGTTTCGGGACAGGGGAGCACGAGCAGTACTTC
CASSFGTGEHEQYF
>TRBJ1-1|TRBV12-3/TRBV12-4|-|-
TGTGCCAGCAGTTTATTCTCCGGGGGCACTGAAGCTTTCTTT
CASSLFSGGTEAFF
>TRBJ1-1|TRBV20-1|many|TRBD1
TGCAGTGCTCAGATAAGGGACAGCGAAACTGAAGCTTTCTTT
CSAQIRDSETEAFF
>TRBJ2-1|TRBV20-1|once|TRBD2
TGCAGTGCCACAAGCGGGAGGGCCCCCAATGAGCAGTTCTTC
CSATSGRAPNEQFF
>TRBJ1-4|TRBV7-8|-|-
TGTGCCAGCAGCTTAAATAGGGCAGGGACGGTAAAACTGTTTTTT
CASSLNRAGTVKLFF
>TRBJ1-6|TRBV29-1|-|TRBD1
TGCAGTTTCCGGACAGGGACCCTTGGGGGATCCCTCCACTTT
CSFRTGTLGGSLHF
>TRBJ2-7|TRBV7-9|-|-
TGTGCCAGCAGCCCCGGGGGGCCGACCTACGAGCAGTACTTC
CASSPGGPTYEQYF
>TRBJ1-5|TRBV2|many|TRBD1
TGTGCCAGCAGCCAAGACAGGGGTCAAGGAGCCCAGCATTTT
CASSQDRGQGAQHF
>TRBJ1-5|TRBV12-3/TRBV12-4|-|-
TGTGCCAGCAGTCTTAGCGGGGGGGGTGAGACCCAGCATTTT
CASSLSGGGETQHF
>TRBJ1-5|TRBV2|many|-
TGTGCCAGCAGTGAGGAGCGTCAGACAAGCAATCAGCCCCAGCATTTT
CASSEERQTSNQPQHF
>TRBJ1-1|TRBV12-3/TRBV12-4|-|TRBD1
TGTGCCAGCAGCCCATCGCGCCCCGGGACAGGGGGCTCGGGGACTGAAGCTTTCTTT
CASSPSRPGTGGSGTEAFF
>TRBJ1-6|TRBV6-5|many|-
TGTGCCAGCAGTTACTCCTCACAACGGAGCTCCTATAATTCACCCCTCCACTTT
CASSYSSQRSSYNSPLHF
>TRBJ2-5|TRBV10-3|many|TRBD1
TGTGCCATCAGTGAGTCCTGGGGACAGGGGCACCAAGAGACCCAGTACTTC
CAISESWGQGHQETQYF
>TRBJ1-5|TRBV5-1|-|-
TGCGCCAGCAGTGAGGGTTTTAGCAATCAGCCCCAGCATTTT
CASSEGFSNQPQHF
>TRBJ1-1|TRBV20-1|many|-
TGCAGTGCTAATATCTTGGGGCAGATTTTCACTGAAGCTTTCTTT
CSANILGQIFTEAFF
>TRBJ2-7|TRBV27|-|-
TGTGCCAGCAAGGTCATGGTGGGGGCACCTTACGAGCAGTACTTC
CASKVMVGAPYEQYF
>TRBJ2-2|TRBV4-1|few|-
TGCGCCAGCAGCCACCCCCCCCCAGGGGCCACGAACACCGGGGAGCTGTTTTTT
CASSHPPPGATNTGELFF
>TRBJ2-3|TRBV24-1|-|TRBD1
TGTGCCACCAGTGAAGCGGGGACAGGGCACGCCAGGGGTACGCAGTATTTT
CATSEAGTGHARGTQYF
>TRBJ1-2|TRBV5-1|few|TRBD1
TGCGCCAGCAGCCAATCCGGGACAGGGGGCGAAGGCTACACCTTC
CASSQSGTGGEGYTF
>TRBJ2-2|TRBV11-2|many|-
TGTGCCAGCATCGACAACAGGGACGCGAACACCGGGGAGCTGTTTTTT
CASIDNRDANTGELFF
>TRBJ2-1|TRBV29-1|few|-
TGCAGCGTCCTACAGGGAACTCAGTTCTTC
CSVLQGTQFF
>TRBJ1-1|TRBV29-1|many|TRBD1
TGCAGCGTCCTCGACAGGGGAGCTTTCTTT
CSVLDRGAFF
>TRBJ2-5|TRBV29-1|-|TRBD1
TGCAGCGTTGAACCTCCGGGACAGGGGAAAATGGAGACCCAGTACTTC
CSVEPPGQGKMETQYF
>TRBJ2-1|TRBV29-1|few|TRBD2
TGCAGCGTTGCGGTCGGCGGGAGCGGGTACAATGAGCAGTTCTTC
CSVAVGGSGYNEQFF
>TRBJ2-7|TRBV7-6|-|TRBD1
TGTGCCAGCAGCTTATCTATACCGGGACAGTCCTACGAGCAGTACTTC
CASSLSIPGQSYEQYF
>TRBJ2-7|TRBV7-9|-|-
TGTGCTAGCAGCTTAGGAGGGTACAATGAGCAGTACTTC
CASSLGGYNEQYF
>TRBJ2-7|TRBV11-3|-|-
TGTGCCAGCAGCCTCACGTTATACGAGCAGTACTTC
CASSLTLYEQYF
>TRBJ2-1|TRBV7-9|-|TRBD2
TGTGCCAGCAGCTTTTCGGGACTAGCGGGAGGTGGGGAGCGCGATGAGCAGTTCTTC
CASSFSGLAGGGERDEQFF
>TRBJ1-2|TRBV7-2|once|-
TGTGCCAGCAGCTTAAAAACAGGGAGAGATGGCTACACCTTC
CASSLKTGRDGYTF
>TRBJ2-7|TRBV3-1|many|-
TGTGCCAGCAGCCAGCGCTCCTACGAGCAGTACTTC
CASSQRSYEQYF
>TRBJ1-1|TRBV29-1|many|-
TGCAGCGTTGAGAAAGGGGGGAACACTGAAGCTTTCTTT
CSVEKGGNTEAFF
>TRBJ2-3|TRBV12-3/TRBV12-4|-|-
TGTGCCAGCGGGTTTGGAGATACGCAGTATTTT
CASGFGDTQYF
>TRBJ2-2|TRBV29-1|many|TRBD1
TGCAGCGGCGGGACAGGGGGGACGGGGGAGCTGTTTTTT
CSGGTGGTGELFF
>TRBJ2-7|TRBV12-3/TRBV12-4|many|-
TGTGCCAGTGGGGTACGAGTTGGAAACGAGCAGTACTTC
CASGVRVGNEQYF